This T cell receptor (beta chain) was found in a study of blood T cell repertoires in COVID-19. Some clones are missing from TCRdb's copy, which holds only in-frame ones; the method was immunoSEQ multiplex PCR. Among under 80,000 clones, 76% were seen once, and the ten largest hold about 15%. Germline CDR1 reads GTSNPN; CDR2 reads SVGIG (reference sequence). The CDR3 is 17 residues long. Trimming took 3 bases from V and 3 from J; bases not matched to a gene: 12. Sequenced: peripheral blood. The chain has TRBV30 and TRBJ1-3; TRBD1 agrees at 9 bases. The clonotype was recovered from a man between 60 and 75 years old with COVID-19, enrolled during active disease. This CDR3 reads CAWRIRDRVGNGNTIYF. The CDR3 DNA reads as TGTGCCTGGAGGATCCGGGACAGGGTAGGGAATGGAAACACCATATATTTT.